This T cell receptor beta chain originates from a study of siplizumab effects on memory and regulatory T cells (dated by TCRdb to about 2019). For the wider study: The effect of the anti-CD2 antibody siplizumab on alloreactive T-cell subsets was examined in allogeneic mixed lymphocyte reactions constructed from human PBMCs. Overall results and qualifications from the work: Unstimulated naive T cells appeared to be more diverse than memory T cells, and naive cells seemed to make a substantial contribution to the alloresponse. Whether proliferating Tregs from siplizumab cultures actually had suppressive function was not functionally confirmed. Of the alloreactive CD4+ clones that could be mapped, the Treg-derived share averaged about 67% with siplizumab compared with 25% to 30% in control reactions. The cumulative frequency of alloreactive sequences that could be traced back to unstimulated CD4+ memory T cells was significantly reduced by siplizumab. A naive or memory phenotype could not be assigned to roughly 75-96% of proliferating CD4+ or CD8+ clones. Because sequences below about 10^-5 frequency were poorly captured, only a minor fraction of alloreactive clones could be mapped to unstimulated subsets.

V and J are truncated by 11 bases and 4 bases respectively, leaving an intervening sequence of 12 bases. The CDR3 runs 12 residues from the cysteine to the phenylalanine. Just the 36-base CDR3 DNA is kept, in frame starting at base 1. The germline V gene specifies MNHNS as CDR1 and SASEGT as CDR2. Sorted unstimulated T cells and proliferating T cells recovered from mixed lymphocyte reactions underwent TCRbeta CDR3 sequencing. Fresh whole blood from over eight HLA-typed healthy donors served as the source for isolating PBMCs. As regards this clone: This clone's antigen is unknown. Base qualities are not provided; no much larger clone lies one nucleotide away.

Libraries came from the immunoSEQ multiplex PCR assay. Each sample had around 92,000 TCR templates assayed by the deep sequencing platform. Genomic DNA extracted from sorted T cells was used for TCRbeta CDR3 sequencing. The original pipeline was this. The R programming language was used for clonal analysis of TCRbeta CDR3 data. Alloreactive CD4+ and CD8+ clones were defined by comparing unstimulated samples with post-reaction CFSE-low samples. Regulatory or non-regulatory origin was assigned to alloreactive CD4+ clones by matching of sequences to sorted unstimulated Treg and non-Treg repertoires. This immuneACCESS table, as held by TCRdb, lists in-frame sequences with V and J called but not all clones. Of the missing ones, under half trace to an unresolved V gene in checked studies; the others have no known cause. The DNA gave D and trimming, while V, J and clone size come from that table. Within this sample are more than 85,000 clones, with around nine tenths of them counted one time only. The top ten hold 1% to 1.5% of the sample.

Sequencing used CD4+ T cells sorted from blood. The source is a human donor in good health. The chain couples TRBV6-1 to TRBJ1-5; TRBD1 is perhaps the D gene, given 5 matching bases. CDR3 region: CACRQTNQPQHF. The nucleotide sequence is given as TGTGCCTGCCGACAGACTAATCAGCCCCAGCATTTT.